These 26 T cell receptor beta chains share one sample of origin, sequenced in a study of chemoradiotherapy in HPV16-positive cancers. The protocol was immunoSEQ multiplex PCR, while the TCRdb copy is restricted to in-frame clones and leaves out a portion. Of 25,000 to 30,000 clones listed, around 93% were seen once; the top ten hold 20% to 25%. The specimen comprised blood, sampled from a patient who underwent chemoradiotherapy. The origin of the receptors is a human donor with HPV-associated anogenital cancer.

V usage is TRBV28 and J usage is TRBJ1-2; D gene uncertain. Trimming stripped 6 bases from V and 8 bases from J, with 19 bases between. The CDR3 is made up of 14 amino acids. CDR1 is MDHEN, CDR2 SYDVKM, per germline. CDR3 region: CASRRTSGGWGYTF. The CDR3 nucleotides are TGTGCCAGCAGGCGGACCTCTGGAGGGTGGGGCTACACCTTC.

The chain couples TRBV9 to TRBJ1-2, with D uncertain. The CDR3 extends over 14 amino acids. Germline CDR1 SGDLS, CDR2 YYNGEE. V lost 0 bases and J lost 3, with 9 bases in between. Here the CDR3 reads CASSVGAIDYGYTF. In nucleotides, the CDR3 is TGTGCCAGCAGCGTAGGAGCTATTGACTATGGCTACACCTTC.

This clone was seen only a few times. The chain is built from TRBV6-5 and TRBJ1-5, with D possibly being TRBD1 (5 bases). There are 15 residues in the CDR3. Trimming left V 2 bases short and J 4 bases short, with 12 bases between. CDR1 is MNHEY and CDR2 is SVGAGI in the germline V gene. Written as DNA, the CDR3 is TGTGCCAGCAGTTACCGATGGGGGTTGAATCAGCCCCAGCATTTT. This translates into CASSYRWGLNQPQHF.

CDR3: CAWNPVDRGGEKLFF. Written as DNA, the CDR3 is TGTGCCTGGAATCCCGTGGACAGGGGAGGTGAAAAACTGTTTTTT. The chain recombines TRBV30 with TRBJ1-4, with TRBD1 matching over 9 bases. This CDR3 has 15 residues. The germline CDR1 and CDR2 sequences are GTSNPN and SVGIG (reference sequence). Trimming took 4 bases from V and 7 from J; bases not matched to a gene: 10.

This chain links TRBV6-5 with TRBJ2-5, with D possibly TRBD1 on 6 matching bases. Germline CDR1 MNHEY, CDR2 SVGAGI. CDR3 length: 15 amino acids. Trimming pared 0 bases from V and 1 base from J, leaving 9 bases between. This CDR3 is CASSYSQGPQETQYF. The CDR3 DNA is TGTGCCAGCAGTTACTCCCAGGGGCCCCAAGAGACCCAGTACTTC.

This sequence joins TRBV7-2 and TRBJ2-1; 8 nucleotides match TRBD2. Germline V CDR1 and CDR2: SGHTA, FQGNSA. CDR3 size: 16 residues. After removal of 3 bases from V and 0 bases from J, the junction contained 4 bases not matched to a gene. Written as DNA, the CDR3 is TGTGCCAGCAGCTTCTATGCGGGAGGCTCCTACAATGAGCAGTTCTTC. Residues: CASSFYAGGSYNEQFF.

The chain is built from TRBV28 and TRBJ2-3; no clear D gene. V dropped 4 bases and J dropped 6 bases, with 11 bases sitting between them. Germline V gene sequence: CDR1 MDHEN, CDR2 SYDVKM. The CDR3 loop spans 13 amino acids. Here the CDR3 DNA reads TGTGCCAGCAGTTCGCGTCTGGTCGATACGCAGTATTTT. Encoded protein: CASSSRLVDTQYF.

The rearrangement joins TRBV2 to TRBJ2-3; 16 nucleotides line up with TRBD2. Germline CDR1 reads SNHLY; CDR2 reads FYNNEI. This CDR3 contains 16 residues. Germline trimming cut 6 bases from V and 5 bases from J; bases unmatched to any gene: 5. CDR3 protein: CASSGTSGGAGDTQYF. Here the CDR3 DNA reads TGTGCCAGCAGCGGGACTAGCGGGGGGGCGGGAGATACGCAGTATTTT.

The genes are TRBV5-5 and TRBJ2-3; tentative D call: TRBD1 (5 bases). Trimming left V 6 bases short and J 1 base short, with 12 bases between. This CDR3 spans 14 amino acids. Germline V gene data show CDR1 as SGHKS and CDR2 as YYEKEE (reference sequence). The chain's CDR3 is CASIRLQGTDTQYF. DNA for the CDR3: TGTGCCAGCATCCGGTTACAGGGCACAGATACGCAGTATTTT.

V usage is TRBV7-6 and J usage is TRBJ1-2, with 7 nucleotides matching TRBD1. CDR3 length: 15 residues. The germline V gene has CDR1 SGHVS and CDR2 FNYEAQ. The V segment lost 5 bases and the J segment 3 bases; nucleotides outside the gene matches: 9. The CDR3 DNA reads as TGTGCCAGCAGCAGCCGACAGGGAGTCGACTATGGCTACACCTTC. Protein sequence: CASSSRQGVDYGYTF. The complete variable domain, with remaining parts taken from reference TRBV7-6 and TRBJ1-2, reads GAGVSQSPRYKVTKRGQDVALRCDPISGHVSLYWYRQALGQGPEFLTYFNYEAQQDKSGLPNDRFSAERPEGSISTLTIQRTEQRDSAMYRCASSSRQGVDYGYTFGSGTRLTVV.

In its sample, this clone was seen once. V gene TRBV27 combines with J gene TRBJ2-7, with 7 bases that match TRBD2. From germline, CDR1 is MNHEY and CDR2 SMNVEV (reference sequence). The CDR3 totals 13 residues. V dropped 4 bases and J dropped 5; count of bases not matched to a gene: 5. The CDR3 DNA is TGTGCCAGCAGTTCAGGACTAGGACACGAGCAGTACTTC. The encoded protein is CASSSGLGHEQYF.

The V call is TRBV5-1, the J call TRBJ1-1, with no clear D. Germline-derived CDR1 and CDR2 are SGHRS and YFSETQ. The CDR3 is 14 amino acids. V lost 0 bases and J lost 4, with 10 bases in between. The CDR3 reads CASSLGDGVTEAFF. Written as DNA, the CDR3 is TGCGCCAGCAGCTTGGGAGACGGGGTCACTGAAGCTTTCTTT.

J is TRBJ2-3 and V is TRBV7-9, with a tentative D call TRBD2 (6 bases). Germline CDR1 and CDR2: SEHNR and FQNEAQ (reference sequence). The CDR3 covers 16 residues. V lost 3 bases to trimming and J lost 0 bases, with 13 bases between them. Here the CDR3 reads CASSFRSGVSTDTQYF. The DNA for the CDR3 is TGTGCCAGCAGCTTCAGGTCGGGAGTTAGCACAGATACGCAGTATTTT.

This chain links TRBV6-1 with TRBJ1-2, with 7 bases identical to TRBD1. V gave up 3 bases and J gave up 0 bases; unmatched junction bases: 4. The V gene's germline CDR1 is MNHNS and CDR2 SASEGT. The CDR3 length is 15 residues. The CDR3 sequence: CASSDRDSSNYGYTF. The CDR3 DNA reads TGTGCCAGCAGTGATCGGGACAGTTCTAACTATGGCTACACCTTC.

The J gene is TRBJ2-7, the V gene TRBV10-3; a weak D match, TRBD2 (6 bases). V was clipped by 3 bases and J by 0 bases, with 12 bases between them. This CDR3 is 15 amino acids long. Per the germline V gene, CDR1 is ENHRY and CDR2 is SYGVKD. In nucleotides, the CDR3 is TGTGCCATCAGTGATAGCGGCCTGAGCTCCTACGAGCAGTACTTC. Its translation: CAISDSGLSSYEQYF.

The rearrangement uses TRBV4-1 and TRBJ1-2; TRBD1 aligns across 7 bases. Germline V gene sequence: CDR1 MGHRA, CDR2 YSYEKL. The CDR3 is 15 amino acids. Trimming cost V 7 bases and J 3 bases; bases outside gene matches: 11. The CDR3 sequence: CASTKTGLEHYGYTF. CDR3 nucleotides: TGCGCCAGCACCAAGACAGGGTTGGAGCACTATGGCTACACCTTC.

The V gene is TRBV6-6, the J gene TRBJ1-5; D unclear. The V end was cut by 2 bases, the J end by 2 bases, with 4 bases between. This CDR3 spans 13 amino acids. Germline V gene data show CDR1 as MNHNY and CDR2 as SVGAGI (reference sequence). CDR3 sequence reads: CASSYEGNQPQHF. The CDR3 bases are TGTGCCAGCAGTTACGAGGGCAATCAGCCCCAGCATTTT.

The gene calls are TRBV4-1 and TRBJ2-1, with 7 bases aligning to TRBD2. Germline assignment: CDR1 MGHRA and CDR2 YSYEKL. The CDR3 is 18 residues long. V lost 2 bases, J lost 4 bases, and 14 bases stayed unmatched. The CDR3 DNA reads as TGCGCCAGCAGCCAAAGGTTGTACGGGGGGTTGGAGTACAATGAGCAGTTCTTC. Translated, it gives CASSQRLYGGLEYNEQFF.

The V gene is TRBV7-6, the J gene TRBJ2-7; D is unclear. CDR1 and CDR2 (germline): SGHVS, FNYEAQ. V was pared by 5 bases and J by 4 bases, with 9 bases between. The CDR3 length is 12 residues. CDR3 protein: CASSDQGYEQYF. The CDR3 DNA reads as TGTGCCAGCAGCGATCAAGGGTACGAGCAGTACTTC.

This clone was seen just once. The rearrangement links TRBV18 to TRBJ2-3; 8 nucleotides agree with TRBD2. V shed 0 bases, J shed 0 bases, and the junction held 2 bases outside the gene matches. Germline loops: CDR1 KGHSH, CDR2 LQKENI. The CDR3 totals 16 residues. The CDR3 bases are TGTGCCAGCTCACCACCCCCTAGCGGGAGCACAGATACGCAGTATTTT. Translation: CASSPPPSGSTDTQYF.

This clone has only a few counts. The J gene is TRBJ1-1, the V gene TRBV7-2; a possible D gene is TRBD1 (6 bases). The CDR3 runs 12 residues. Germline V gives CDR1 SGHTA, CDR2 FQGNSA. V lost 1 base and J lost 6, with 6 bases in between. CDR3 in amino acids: CASSLGGPEAFF. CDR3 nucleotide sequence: TGTGCCAGCAGCTTAGGGGGGCCTGAAGCTTTCTTT.

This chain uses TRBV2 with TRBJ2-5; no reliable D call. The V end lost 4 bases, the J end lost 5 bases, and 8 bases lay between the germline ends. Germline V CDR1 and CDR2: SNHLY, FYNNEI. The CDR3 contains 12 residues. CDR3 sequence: CASSGLGETQYF. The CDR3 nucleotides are TGTGCCAGCAGTGGGTTGGGTGAGACCCAGTACTTC.

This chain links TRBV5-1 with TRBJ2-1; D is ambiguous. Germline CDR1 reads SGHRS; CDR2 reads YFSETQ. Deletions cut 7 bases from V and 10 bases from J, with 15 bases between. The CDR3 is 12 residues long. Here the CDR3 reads CASFARAQEQFF. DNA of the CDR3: TGCGCCAGCTTCGCTAGGGCGCAAGAGCAGTTCTTC. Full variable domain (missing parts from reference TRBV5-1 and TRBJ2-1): KAGVTQTPRYLIKTRGQQVTLSCSPISGHRSVSWYQQTPGQGLQFLFEYFSETQRNKGNFPGRFSGRQFSNSRSEMNVSTLELGDSALYLCASFARAQEQFFGPGTRLTVL.

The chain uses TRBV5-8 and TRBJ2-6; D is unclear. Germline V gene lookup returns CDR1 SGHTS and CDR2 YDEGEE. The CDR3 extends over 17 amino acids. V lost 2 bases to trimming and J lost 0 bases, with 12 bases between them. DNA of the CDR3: TGTGCCAGCAGCTTCTTATCACACCTCTCTGGGGCCAACGTCCTGACTTTC. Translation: CASSFLSHLSGANVLTF.

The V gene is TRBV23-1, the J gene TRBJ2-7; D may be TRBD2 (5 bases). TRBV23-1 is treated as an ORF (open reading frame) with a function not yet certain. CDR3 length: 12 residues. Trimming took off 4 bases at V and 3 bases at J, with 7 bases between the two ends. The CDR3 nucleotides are TGCGCCAGCAGTCCTACTAGCTACGAGCAGTACTTC. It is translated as CASSPTSYEQYF.

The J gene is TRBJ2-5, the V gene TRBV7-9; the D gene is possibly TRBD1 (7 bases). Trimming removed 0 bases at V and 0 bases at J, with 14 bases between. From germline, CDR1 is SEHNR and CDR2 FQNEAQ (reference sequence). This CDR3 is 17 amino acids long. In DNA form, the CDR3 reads TGTGCCAGCAGCTTAGCGCCAGGGGGGTCGTACCAAGAGACCCAGTACTTC. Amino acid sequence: CASSLAPGGSYQETQYF.